This T cell receptor (beta chain) was documented in a study of shared clonotypes between healthy human individuals (TCRdb year 2020). General notes on the study: The cohort comprised a couple of women and three men aged 18 to 49 years. Between about 0.8 and 9.5 billion PBMCs per donor were obtained by leukapheresis. Blood TCR repertoires of a handful of healthy adults were deeply sequenced to estimate repertoire size and the extent of clonotype sharing between individuals. For each donor, CD4 naive and CD4 memory were each given three plates, CD8 naive was given two plates, and CD8 memory was given one plate. Different laboratories and diverse techniques were used to prepare libraries and sequence TCR repertoires, to increase sequencing depth and limit assay-specific biases. Broader findings and caveats from the paper: The genetic and exposure-history diversity represented was limited by the small number of donors. Compared with non-shared clonotypes, the clonotypes found in all four sorted-subset donors had higher generation probabilities. Sampling was restricted to blood, and TCR repertoires in tissue are likely to differ from TCR repertoires in blood. Incomplete sequencing was indicated by rarefaction of sorted-subset datasets, despite the large sequencing depth. Pairwise subsampling led to the expectation that sequencing depth would affect the degree of clonotype sharing among donors. Naive subsets generally had larger estimated clonotype richness than memory subsets. Sharing across several donors was observed for about 4.8% of naive CD4, over 3% of naive CD8, roughly 2.4% of memory CD4, and around 0.4% of memory CD8 clonotypes.

Using the deep immunoSEQ assay, multiplex PCR amplified TCR CDR3 regions from genomic DNA. For each cell subset, the extracted genomic DNA was distributed evenly across all wells of several immunoSEQ 96-well plates, and each plate served as one replicate. For sorted subsets, approximately 200 ng of genomic DNA, equivalent to some 30,000 T cell genomes, went into each replicate PCR. The purified libraries were quantified using a Qubit 3.0 fluorometer, sized with a Bioanalyzer 2100, and then quantified again using the KAPA Library Quantification kit. Every immunoSEQ 96-well plate was sequenced on a separate single-read 150-cycle Illumina NextSeq 550 flow cell. For the original study's pipeline: Because the immunoSEQ output included only junctional sequences and no quality scores, the filtering could not be the same as the filtering used for full-length reads. Sequences were annotated with PyIR, a Python wrapper for IgBLAST v1.9, using IMGT germline references to assign V/J genes and CDR3. Reads were removed for weak V/J assignments (E-value above 1e-6), missing CDR3, stop codons, out-of-frame junctions, or ambiguous translated residues. V3J clonotypes were defined by identical inferred V gene, J gene, and CDR3 amino acid sequence. Percentage overlap between repertoires was computed as shared unique clonotypes divided by the size of the smaller repertoire. Richness of each repertoire was evaluated using RTK rarefaction, the Chao1 estimator, and Recon v2.1 estimates of unobserved clonotypes. OLGA was used to compute generation probabilities for all TCRbeta clonotypes that the gDNA method yielded from several donors. TCRdb took this table from immuneACCESS and kept in-frame rearrangements with V and J called. Such tables lack part of the clones; where checked against another copy, unresolved V genes explain under half of the gap, and the rest is unexplained. V, J and clone size are those of that table, while D and trimming were read from the DNA. This sample holds about 1.5 million clones; about 96% were observed only once. The ten largest account for approximately 1.2% of the sample.

This clone was observed once. Its antigen target is currently unknown. Base qualities are missing; no much larger clone stands one base away. The donors were healthy, HIV-negative adults who had no recently reported acute infections or vaccinations. Every donor was a Caucasian adult living in Nashville, Tennessee, USA. CD4+ T cells were enriched through magnetic negative selection, after which naive cells were positively selected on CD45RA and the remaining negative fraction served as the memory subset. After blood collection by leukapheresis, PBMCs were isolated using Ficoll-Histopaque density gradient centrifugation and then cryopreserved in the vapor phase of liquid nitrogen. Purity and quantity of every magnetically sorted T cell population were checked by analytical flow cytometry. From each sorted fraction, genomic DNA was isolated and quantified by UV absorbance on a Nanodrop 2000c. CDR1 MNHNS and CDR2 SASEGT are derived from the germline V gene. The CDR3 runs 15 residues from the cysteine to the phenylalanine. The kept DNA is CDR3 alone, 45 bases in frame from the first base. Deletion took 5 bases off V and 4 bases off J, with a span of 15 bases between the germline ends.

The receptor was derived from a man in his thirties or forties in good health. Material for sequencing was naive CD4+ T cells sorted from blood. The cell subset or site label, read with the paper, signifies: CD45RA+ positively selected. The rearranged segments are TRBV6-1 and TRBJ2-1, with the D segment possibly TRBD1 or TRBD2, each aligning over 5 bases. The CDR3 protein sequence reads: CASSSGTPLYNEQFF. The DNA sequence reads TGTGCCAGCAGTTCCGGGACCCCATTATACAATGAGCAGTTCTTC.